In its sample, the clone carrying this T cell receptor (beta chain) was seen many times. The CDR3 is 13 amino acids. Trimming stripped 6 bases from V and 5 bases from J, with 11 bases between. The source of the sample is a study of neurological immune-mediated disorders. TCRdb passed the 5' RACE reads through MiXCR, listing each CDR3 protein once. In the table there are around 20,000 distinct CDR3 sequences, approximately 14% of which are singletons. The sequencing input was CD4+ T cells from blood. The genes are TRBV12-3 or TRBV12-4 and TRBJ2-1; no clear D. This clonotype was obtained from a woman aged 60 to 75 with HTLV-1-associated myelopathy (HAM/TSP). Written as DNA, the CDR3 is TGTGCCAGCAGCCATAACCGGGACAATGAGCAGTTCTTC. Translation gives CASSHNRDNEQFF.